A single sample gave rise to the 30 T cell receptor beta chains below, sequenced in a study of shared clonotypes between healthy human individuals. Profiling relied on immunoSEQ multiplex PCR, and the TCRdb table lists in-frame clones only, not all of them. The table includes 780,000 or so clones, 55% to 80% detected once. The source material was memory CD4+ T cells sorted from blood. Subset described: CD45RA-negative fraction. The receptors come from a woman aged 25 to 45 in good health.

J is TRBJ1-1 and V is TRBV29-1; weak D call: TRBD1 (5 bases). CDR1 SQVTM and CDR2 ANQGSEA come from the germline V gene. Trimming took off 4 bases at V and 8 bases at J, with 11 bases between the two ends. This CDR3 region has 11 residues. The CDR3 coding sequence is TGCAGCGTTGGGGACGGTGGGGAAGCTTTCTTT. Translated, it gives CSVGDGGEAFF.

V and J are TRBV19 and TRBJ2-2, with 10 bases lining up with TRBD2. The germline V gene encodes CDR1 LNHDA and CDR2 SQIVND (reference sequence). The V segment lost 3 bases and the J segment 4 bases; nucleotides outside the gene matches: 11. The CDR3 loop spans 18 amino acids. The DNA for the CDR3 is TGTGCCAGTAGTATTATCTGCCTAGCGGGAGTGTGCACCGGGGAGCTGTTTTTT. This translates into CASSIICLAGVCTGELFF.

The DNA for the CDR3 is TGCGCCAGCAGCCAAGTGGGGGCGGGGAAAGAGACCCAGTACTTC. Its protein is CASSQVGAGKETQYF. The genes are TRBV4-1 and TRBJ2-5; D might be TRBD1 or TRBD2, each matching 6 bases. This CDR3 region has 15 residues. Germline assignment: CDR1 MGHRA and CDR2 YSYEKL. V shed 1 base and J shed 3 bases, with 12 bases lying between them.

The CDR3 here is CASTRSRGYTF. The CDR3 DNA is TGTGCCAGCACGCGCTCGAGGGGCTACACCTTC. This chain connects TRBV28 to TRBJ1-2; D is unclear. Trimming took 7 bases from V and 8 from J, leaving 11 bases between them. The CDR3 extends over 11 amino acids. CDR1 and CDR2 from the germline V gene are MDHEN and SYDVKM.

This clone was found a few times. For the CDR3, the DNA is TGTGCCAGCAGCCTTGCCACTCCTCGTCCGGGCGGGGGTGGTTATGGCTACACCTTC. Translated, it gives CASSLATPRPGGGGYGYTF. This sequence joins TRBV7-6 and TRBJ1-2, with a possible D match to TRBD1 (5 bases). V was cut by 5 bases and J by 5 bases, with 30 bases left in between. The CDR3 is 19 residues long. In germline, CDR1 is SGHVS, CDR2 FNYEAQ.

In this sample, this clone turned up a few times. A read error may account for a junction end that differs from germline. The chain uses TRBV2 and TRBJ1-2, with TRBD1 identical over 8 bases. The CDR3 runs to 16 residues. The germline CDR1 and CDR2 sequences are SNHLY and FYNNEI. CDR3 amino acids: CASREGQGAFGYGYTF. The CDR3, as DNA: TGTGCCAGCAGAGAAGGACAGGGCGCGTTCGGCTATGGCTACACCTTC.

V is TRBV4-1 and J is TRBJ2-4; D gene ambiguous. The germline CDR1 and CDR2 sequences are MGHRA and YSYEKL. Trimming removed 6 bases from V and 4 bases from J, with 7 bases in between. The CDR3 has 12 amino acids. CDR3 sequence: CASSTYKNIQYF. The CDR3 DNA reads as TGCGCCAGCAGTACATATAAAAACATTCAGTACTTC.

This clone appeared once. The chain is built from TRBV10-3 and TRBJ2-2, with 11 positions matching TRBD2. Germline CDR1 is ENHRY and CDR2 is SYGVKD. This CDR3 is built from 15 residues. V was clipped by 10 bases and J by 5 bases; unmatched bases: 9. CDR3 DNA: TGTGCCACCGAACCGGGACTAGCGGTTACCGGGGAGCTGTTTTTT. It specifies CATEPGLAVTGELFF.

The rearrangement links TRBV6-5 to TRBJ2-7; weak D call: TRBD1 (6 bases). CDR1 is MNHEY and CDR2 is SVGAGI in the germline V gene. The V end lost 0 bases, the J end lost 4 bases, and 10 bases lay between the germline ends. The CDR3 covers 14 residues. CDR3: CASSYSHRDYEQYF. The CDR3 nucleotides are TGTGCCAGCAGTTACTCGCACAGGGATTACGAGCAGTACTTC.

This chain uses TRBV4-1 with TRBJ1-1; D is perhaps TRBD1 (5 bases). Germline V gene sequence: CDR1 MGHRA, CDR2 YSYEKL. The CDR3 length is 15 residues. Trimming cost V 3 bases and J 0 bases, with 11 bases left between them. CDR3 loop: CASSQTELVNTEAFF. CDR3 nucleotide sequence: TGCGCCAGCAGCCAGACAGAGTTGGTGAACACTGAAGCTTTCTTT.

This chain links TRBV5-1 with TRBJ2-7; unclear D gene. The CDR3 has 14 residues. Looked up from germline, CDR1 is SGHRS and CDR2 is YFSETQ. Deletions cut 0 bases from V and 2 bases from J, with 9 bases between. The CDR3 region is CASSLEAFAYEQYF. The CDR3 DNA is TGCGCCAGCAGCTTGGAGGCCTTCGCCTACGAGCAGTACTTC.

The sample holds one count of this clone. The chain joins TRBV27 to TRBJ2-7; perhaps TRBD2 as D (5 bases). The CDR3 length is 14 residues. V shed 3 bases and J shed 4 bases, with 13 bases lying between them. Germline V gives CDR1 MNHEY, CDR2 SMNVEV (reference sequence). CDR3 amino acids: CASSLNGLLYEQYF. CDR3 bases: TGTGCCAGCAGTTTGAACGGACTCTTGTACGAGCAGTACTTC.

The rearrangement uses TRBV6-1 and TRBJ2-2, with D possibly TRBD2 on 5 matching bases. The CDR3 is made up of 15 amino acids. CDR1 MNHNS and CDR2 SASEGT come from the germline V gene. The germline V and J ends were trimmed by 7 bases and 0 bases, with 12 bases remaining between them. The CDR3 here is CASTSLLANTGELFF. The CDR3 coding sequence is TGTGCCAGCACATCTTTACTAGCGAACACCGGGGAGCTGTTTTTT.

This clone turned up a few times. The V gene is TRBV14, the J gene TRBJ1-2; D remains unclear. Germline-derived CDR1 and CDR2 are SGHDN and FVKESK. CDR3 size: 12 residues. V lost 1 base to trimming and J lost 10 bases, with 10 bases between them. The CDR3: CASSQGPLIYTF. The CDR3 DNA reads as TGTGCCAGCAGCCAAGGGCCCCTTATCTACACCTTC.

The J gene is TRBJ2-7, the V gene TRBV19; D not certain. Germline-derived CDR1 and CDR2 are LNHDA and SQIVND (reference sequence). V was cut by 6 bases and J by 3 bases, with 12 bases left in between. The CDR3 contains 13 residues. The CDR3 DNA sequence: TGTGCCAGTAGCTGGGCCGAAAACTACGAGCAGTACTTC. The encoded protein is CASSWAENYEQYF. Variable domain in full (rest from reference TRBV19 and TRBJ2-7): DGGITQSPKYLFRKEGQNVTLSCEQNLNHDAMYWYRQDPGQGLRLIYYSQIVNDFQKGDIAEGYSVSREKKESFPLTVTSAQKNPTAFYLCASSWAENYEQYFGPGTRLTVT.

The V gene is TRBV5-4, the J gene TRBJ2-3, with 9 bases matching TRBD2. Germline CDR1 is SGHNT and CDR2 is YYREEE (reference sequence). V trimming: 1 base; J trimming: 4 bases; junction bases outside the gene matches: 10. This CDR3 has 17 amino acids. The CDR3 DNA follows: TGTGCCAGCAGCTTGCCTAGCGGGAACCCTGGCTCAGATACGCAGTATTTT. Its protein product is CASSLPSGNPGSDTQYF.

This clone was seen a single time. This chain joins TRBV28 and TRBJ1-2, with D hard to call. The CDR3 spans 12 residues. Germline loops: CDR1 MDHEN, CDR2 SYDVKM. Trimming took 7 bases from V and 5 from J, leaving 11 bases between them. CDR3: CASNPTGYGYTF. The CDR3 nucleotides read TGTGCCAGCAACCCCACGGGGTATGGCTACACCTTC.

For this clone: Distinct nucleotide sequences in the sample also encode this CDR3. The CDR3 is CASRTSGTTDTQYF. As DNA, the CDR3 is TGTGCCAGTAGGACTAGCGGGACAACAGATACGCAGTATTTT. V gene TRBV19 combines with J gene TRBJ2-3; TRBD2 matches at 11 bases. CDR1 and CDR2 (germline): LNHDA, SQIVND (reference sequence). This CDR3 contains 14 residues. J lost 3 bases, V lost 6 bases, and 2 bases had no gene match.

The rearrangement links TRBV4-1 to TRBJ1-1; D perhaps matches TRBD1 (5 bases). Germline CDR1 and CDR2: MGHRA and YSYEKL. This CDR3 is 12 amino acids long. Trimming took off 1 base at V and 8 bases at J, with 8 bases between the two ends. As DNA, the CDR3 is TGCGCCAGCAGCCAAGTGGGGGAGGAAGCTTTCTTT. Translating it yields CASSQVGEEAFF.

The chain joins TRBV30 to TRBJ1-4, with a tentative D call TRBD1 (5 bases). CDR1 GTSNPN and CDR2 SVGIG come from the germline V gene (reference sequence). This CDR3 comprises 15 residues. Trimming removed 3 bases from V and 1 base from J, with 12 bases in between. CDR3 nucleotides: TGTGCCTGGAGAAGGGGTTCGGGAACTAATGAAAAACTGTTTTTT. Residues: CAWRRGSGTNEKLFF.

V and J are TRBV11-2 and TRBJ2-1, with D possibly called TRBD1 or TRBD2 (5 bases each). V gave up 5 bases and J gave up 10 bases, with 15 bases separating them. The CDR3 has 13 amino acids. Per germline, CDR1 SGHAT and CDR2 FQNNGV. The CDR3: CASSRDRLGEQFF. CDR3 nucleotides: TGTGCCAGCAGCAGGGACCGCCTCGGAGAGCAGTTCTTC.

This CDR3 reads CASNPSGRADEQFF. CDR3 bases: TGTGCCAGCAATCCTAGCGGGAGGGCCGATGAGCAGTTCTTC. The chain combines TRBV2 with TRBJ2-1, with 12 bases lining up with TRBD2. The CDR3 has 14 amino acids. The junction had 6 bases not matched to a gene; V was cut back by 7 bases and J by 8 bases. CDR1 and CDR2 (germline): SNHLY, FYNNEI.

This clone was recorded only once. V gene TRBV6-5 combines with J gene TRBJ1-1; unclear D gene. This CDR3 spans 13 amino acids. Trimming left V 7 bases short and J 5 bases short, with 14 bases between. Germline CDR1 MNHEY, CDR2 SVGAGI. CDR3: CASTVATSTEAFF. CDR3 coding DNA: TGTGCCAGCACCGTCGCCACTAGTACTGAAGCTTTCTTT.

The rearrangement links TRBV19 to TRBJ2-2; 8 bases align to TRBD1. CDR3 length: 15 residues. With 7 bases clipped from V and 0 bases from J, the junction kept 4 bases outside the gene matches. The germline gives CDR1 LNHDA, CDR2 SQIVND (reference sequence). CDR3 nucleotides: TGTGCCAGTATCAGGGGACAGGCGAACACCGGGGAGCTGTTTTTT. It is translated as CASIRGQANTGELFF.

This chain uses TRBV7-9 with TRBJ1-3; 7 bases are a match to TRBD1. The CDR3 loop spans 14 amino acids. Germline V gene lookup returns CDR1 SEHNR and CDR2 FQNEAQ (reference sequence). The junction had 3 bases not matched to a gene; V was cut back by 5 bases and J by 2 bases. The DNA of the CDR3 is TGTGCCAGCAGCCGACAGGGTCCTGGAAACACCATATATTTT. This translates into CASSRQGPGNTIYF.

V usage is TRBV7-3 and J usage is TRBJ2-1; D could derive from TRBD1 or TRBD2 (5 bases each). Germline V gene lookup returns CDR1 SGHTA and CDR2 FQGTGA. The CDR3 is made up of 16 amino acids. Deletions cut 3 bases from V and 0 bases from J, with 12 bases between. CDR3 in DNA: TGTGCCAGCAGCTTCTTGGGGACGAGCTCCTACAATGAGCAGTTCTTC. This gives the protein CASSFLGTSSYNEQFF.

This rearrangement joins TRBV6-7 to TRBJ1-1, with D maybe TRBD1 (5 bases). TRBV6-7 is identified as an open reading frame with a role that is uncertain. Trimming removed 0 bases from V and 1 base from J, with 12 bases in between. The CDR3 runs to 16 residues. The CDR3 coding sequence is TGTGCCAGCAGTTACTCGGGGGACCGAACGAACACTGAAGCTTTCTTT. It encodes CASSYSGDRTNTEAFF.

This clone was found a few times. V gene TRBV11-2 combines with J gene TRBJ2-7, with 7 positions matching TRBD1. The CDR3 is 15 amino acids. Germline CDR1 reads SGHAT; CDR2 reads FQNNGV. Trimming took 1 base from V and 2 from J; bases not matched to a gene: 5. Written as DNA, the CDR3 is TGTGCCAGCAGCTTAGGGGGACAGACACCCTACGAGCAGTACTTC. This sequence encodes CASSLGGQTPYEQYF.

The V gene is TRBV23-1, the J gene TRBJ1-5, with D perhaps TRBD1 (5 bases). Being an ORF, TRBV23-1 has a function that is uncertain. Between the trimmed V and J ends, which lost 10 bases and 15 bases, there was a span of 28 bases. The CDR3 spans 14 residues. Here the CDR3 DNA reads TGCGCCACAATAACGGACATCCTAGGCGGTCAGCCGCATTTT. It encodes CATITDILGGQPHF.

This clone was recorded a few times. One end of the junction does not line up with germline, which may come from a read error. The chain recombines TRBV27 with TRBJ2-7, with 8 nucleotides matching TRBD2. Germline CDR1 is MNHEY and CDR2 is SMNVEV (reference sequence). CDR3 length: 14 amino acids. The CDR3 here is CASTLPGGPYEQYF. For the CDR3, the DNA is TGTGCCAGCACTTTACCGGGAGGGCCCTACGAGCAGTACTTC.